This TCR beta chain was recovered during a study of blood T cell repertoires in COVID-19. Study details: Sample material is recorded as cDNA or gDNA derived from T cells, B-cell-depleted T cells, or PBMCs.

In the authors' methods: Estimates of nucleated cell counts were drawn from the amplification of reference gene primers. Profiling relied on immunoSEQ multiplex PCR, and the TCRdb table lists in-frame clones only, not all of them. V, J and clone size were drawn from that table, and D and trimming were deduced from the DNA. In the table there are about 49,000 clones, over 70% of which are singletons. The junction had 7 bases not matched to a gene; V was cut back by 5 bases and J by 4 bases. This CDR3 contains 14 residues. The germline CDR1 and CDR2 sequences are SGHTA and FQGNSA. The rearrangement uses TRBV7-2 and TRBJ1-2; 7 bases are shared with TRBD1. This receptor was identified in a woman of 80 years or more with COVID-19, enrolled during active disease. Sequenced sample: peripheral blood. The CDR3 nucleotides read TGTGCCAGCAGCCGCTTGACAGGGTCCTATGGCTACACCTTC. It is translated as CASSRLTGSYGYTF.